The 27 T cell receptor beta chains presented below share a single source sample, sequenced in a study of identical twins. In TCRdb, the 5' RACE reads were re-called with MiXCR into one record per CDR3 protein. The sample shows roughly 770,000 distinct CDR3 sequences, 18% of them seen only once. These data also featured in a second study, about T cells expressing NK-cell markers.

What was sequenced was PBMCs. Every receptor here comes from a woman between 18 and 29 years old in good health.

The gene calls are TRBV18 and TRBJ1-2; tentative D call: TRBD1 (6 bases). V was trimmed by 3 bases and J by 0 bases, leaving 17 bases between them. The CDR3 runs 17 residues. Germline V gives CDR1 KGHSH, CDR2 LQKENI. CDR3 bases: TGTGCCAGCTCACCCGGACAGCCGGGATTGGCTAACTATGGCTACACCTTC. Protein sequence: CASSPGQPGLANYGYTF.

J is TRBJ2-7 and V is TRBV4-3, with 8 bases aligning to TRBD1. CDR3 size: 15 residues. Germline CDR1 and CDR2: LGHNA and YSLEER. The ends lost 2 bases at V and 5 bases at J; junction bases unmatched: 8. The CDR3 DNA is TGCGCCAGCAGCCAACCGGGACAGGAGGGCCACGAGCAGTACTTC. It translates to CASSQPGQEGHEQYF.

The chain couples TRBV6-1 to TRBJ2-5, with D perhaps matching TRBD2 (6 bases). This CDR3 is built from 15 residues. Per the germline V gene, CDR1 is MNHNS and CDR2 is SASEGT. Trimming took 7 bases from V and 3 from J, leaving 18 bases between them. The CDR3 nucleotides read TGTGCCAGCACCCCTGGACCGGGGGAGGAAGAGACCCAGTACTTC. The encoded protein is CASTPGPGEEETQYF.

Only a few counts were recorded for this clonotype. The chain combines TRBV12-3 or TRBV12-4 with TRBJ2-1, with a possible D match to TRBD2 (5 bases). Trimming took off 4 bases at V and 6 bases at J, with 22 bases between the two ends. The CDR3 length is 17 residues. The CDR3 DNA follows: TGTGCCAGCAGTTCCCCAGTAGCGAACCGGCCGTCCAATGAGCAGTTCTTC. Its protein product is CASSSPVANRPSNEQFF.

This clonotype was detected a few times. The chain combines TRBV3-1 with TRBJ2-5, with TRBD2 identical over 9 bases. The CDR3 is made up of 14 amino acids. Germline assignment: CDR1 LGHDT and CDR2 YNNKEL (reference sequence). The ends lost 4 bases at V and 2 bases at J; junction bases unmatched: 2. DNA of the CDR3: TGTGCCAGCAGCCCCGCGGGAGGGCAAGAGACCCAGTACTTC. This translates into CASSPAGGQETQYF.

This clonotype was counted at least ten times. Here the CDR3 DNA reads TGTGCCAGCAGCAGCCCGGGACTACACAATGAGCAGTTCTTC. Its translation is CASSSPGLHNEQFF. This chain connects TRBV21-1 to TRBJ2-1; the table's D call, TRBD2, has no DNA check behind it. TRBV21-1 is a pseudogene segment. CDR3 length equals 14 residues.

The table lists this clonotype with a few counts. This chain connects TRBV29-1 to TRBJ2-1, with D tentatively TRBD1 or TRBD2 (6 bases each). CDR1 is SQVTM and CDR2 is ANQGSEA in the germline V gene. This CDR3 has 12 amino acids. V lost 4 bases and J lost 6, with 10 bases in between. Here the CDR3 reads CSVGGTSNEQFF. DNA for the CDR3: TGCAGCGTTGGCGGGACAAGCAATGAGCAGTTCTTC.

This clonotype occurred many times. The V and J genes are TRBV12-3 or TRBV12-4 and TRBJ1-5, with D tentatively TRBD1 (6 bases). V was pared by 3 bases and J by 1 base, with 10 bases between. The CDR3 loop spans 15 amino acids. The CDR3 loop reads CASSFLDRSNQPQHF. The CDR3, as DNA: TGTGCCAGCAGTTTTCTAGACAGGAGCAATCAGCCCCAGCATTTT.

The chain recombines TRBV20-1 with TRBJ2-7, with 7 bases that match TRBD1. V shed 0 bases and J 4 bases; nucleotides not matched to a gene: 3. The CDR3 sequence is 13 residues long. Germline CDR1 and CDR2: DFQATT and SNEGSKA (reference sequence). CDR3 in DNA: TGCAGTGCTAGAGACATACAGGGGTACGAGCAGTACTTC. Its protein product is CSARDIQGYEQYF.

The chain employs TRBV7-2 and TRBJ2-7; 8 nucleotides agree with TRBD1. The CDR3 sequence is 15 residues long. V lost 0 bases to trimming and J lost 2 bases; unmatched junction nucleotides: 3. The germline V gene has CDR1 SGHTA and CDR2 FQGNSA. The chain's CDR3 is CASSLADRATYEQYF. CDR3 sequence (DNA): TGTGCCAGCAGCTTAGCGGACAGGGCCACCTACGAGCAGTACTTC.

This clonotype was picked up a small number of times. The rearrangement uses TRBV5-6 and TRBJ1-1; no definite D call. CDR1 is SGHDT and CDR2 is YYEEEE in the germline V gene. The CDR3 is made up of 13 amino acids. The V gene lost 5 bases and the J gene lost 1 base, with 9 bases spanning the gap. The CDR3 coding sequence is TGTGCCAGCAGTCTCAAGCCGAACACTGAAGCTTTCTTT. Translation: CASSLKPNTEAFF.

This rearrangement joins TRBV7-9 to TRBJ2-2, with TRBD2 matching over 10 bases. V was clipped by 10 bases and J by 0 bases; unmatched bases: 8. In germline, CDR1 is SEHNR, CDR2 FQNEAQ (reference sequence). The CDR3 is 16 amino acids. The CDR3 nucleotides are TGTGCCATCGGCACTAGCGGGGCATCGAACACCGGGGAGCTGTTTTTT. It specifies CAIGTSGASNTGELFF.

The chain uses TRBV12-3 or TRBV12-4 and TRBJ2-7; 9 bases line up with TRBD1. V lost 5 bases and J lost 9; bases outside the gene matches: 5. CDR3 size: 12 residues. For the CDR3, the DNA is TGTGCCAGCAGTCCGGACAGGGGAAGGCAGTACTTC. Translating gives CASSPDRGRQYF.

A few counts support this clonotype. This chain connects TRBV7-9 to TRBJ1-4, with 9 positions matching TRBD1. Germline CDR1 is SEHNR and CDR2 is FQNEAQ (reference sequence). Losses at the gene ends were 5 bases for V and 7 bases for J; bases not matched to a gene: 11. The CDR3 totals 16 residues. CDR3 nucleotide sequence: TGTGCCAGCAGCCAACGGACAGGGGAGTTGGGTGAAAAACTGTTTTTT. Encoded protein: CASSQRTGELGEKLFF.

This clonotype showed up just a few times. The V and J genes are TRBV5-8 and TRBJ2-7; TRBD1 matches 8 bases. V was clipped by 3 bases and J by 11 bases; unmatched bases: 19. CDR3 length: 16 amino acids. Per germline, CDR1 SGHTS and CDR2 YDEGEE. CDR3 sequence (DNA): TGTGCCAGCAGCTCCGAAGGACAGGGTAGATTACGCGGGGAGTACTTC. This encodes CASSSEGQGRLRGEYF.

The J gene is TRBJ2-1, the V gene TRBV3-1; D uncertain. Trimming took off 1 base at V and 9 bases at J, with 13 bases between the two ends. This CDR3 comprises 14 residues. Per germline, CDR1 LGHDT and CDR2 YNNKEL (reference sequence). The CDR3 DNA follows: TGTGCCAGCAGCCAAGGCAGATTAGGTAGTGAGCAGTTCTTC. Protein: CASSQGRLGSEQFF.

V gene TRBV12-3 or TRBV12-4 combines with J gene TRBJ2-1, with 12 bases identical to TRBD2. The V segment lost 5 bases and the J segment 0 bases; nucleotides outside the gene matches: 11. The CDR3 sequence is 19 residues long. CDR3 sequence: CASSGTGTSGPSSYNEQFF. CDR3 nucleotides: TGTGCCAGCAGTGGAACCGGGACTAGCGGGCCCAGCTCCTACAATGAGCAGTTCTTC.

The CDR3 DNA follows: TGTGCCAGCATCGAGGGTGGGACCGGGCAGTACTTC. Its translation: CASIEGGTGQYF. This chain uses TRBV6-5 with TRBJ2-7; either TRBD1 or TRBD2 may fit D (5 bases each). V lost 7 bases and J lost 9, with 16 bases in between. The CDR3 runs to 12 residues. The germline CDR1 and CDR2 sequences are MNHEY and SVGAGI.

This clonotype has a handful of counts. This chain joins TRBV16 and TRBJ2-1, with D perhaps TRBD2 (5 bases). The germline gives CDR1 KGHSY, CDR2 FQNENV. The CDR3 loop spans 16 amino acids. Between the trimmed V and J ends, which lost 0 bases and 5 bases, there was a span of 14 bases. The CDR3 is CASSQSITRDHNEQFF. CDR3 nucleotide sequence: TGTGCCAGCAGCCAATCGATAACTAGGGATCACAATGAGCAGTTCTTC.

This clonotype was counted ten times or more. CDR3 residues: CSARGIKNTEAFF. The CDR3 nucleotides are TGCAGTGCTAGGGGTATAAAGAACACTGAAGCTTTCTTT. V and J are TRBV20-1 and TRBJ1-1; D gene ambiguous. This CDR3 has 13 residues. Per germline, CDR1 DFQATT and CDR2 SNEGSKA (reference sequence). Trimming pared 3 bases from V and 1 base from J, leaving 9 bases between.

The table lists this clonotype with a few counts. V and J are TRBV3-1 and TRBJ2-5; tentative D call: TRBD1 (5 bases). Germline values: CDR1 LGHDT, CDR2 YNNKEL (reference sequence). V shed 4 bases and J shed 5 bases, with 11 bases lying between them. The CDR3 runs 13 residues. DNA for the CDR3: TGTGCCAGCAGCCCCGACAGTAGGGAGACCCAGTACTTC. It translates to CASSPDSRETQYF.

This chain joins TRBV12-3 or TRBV12-4 and TRBJ1-2; D is unresolved. The V gene lost 6 bases and the J gene lost 8 bases, with 13 bases spanning the gap. There are 12 residues in the CDR3. The chain's CDR3 is CASSTTIFGYTF. The CDR3 DNA reads as TGTGCCAGCAGCACCACGATTTTCGGCTACACCTTC.

This clonotype has only a few counts. This rearrangement joins TRBV12-3 or TRBV12-4 to TRBJ2-7; 9 nucleotides line up with TRBD1. Trimming removed 6 bases from V and 3 bases from J; junction bases left unmatched: 6. The CDR3 is made up of 14 amino acids. CDR3 nucleotide sequence: TGTGCCAGCAGCTCCGGGACAGGGATCTACGAGCAGTACTTC. This sequence encodes CASSSGTGIYEQYF.

This chain uses TRBV7-9 with TRBJ2-5; D might be TRBD2 (5 bases). The CDR3 extends over 13 amino acids. V dropped 3 bases and J dropped 5 bases, with 10 bases sitting between them. Germline V CDR1 and CDR2: SEHNR, FQNEAQ (reference sequence). CDR3 loop: CASSFASWETQYF. The CDR3 DNA reads as TGTGCCAGCAGCTTCGCTAGCTGGGAGACCCAGTACTTC. Using reference TRBV7-9 and TRBJ2-5 for the parts outside the CDR3, the full variable domain is DTGVSQNPRHKITKRGQNVTFRCDPISEHNRLYWYRQTLGQGPEFLTYFQNEAQLEKSRLLSDRFSAERPKGSFSTLEIQRTEQGDSAMYLCASSFASWETQYFGPGTRLLVL.

The V call is TRBV6-2 or TRBV6-3, the J call TRBJ2-6; no clear D. The CDR3 spans 16 residues. Trimming pared 8 bases from V and 0 bases from J, leaving 14 bases between. Germline CDR1 and CDR2: MNHEY and SVGEGT. CDR3 nucleotides: TGTGCCAGCGTGGGCCTCCGGGCCTCTGGGGCCAACGTCCTGACTTTC. Protein sequence: CASVGLRASGANVLTF.

This clonotype was seen only a few times. This chain joins TRBV5-6 and TRBJ2-7; possible D gene TRBD2, 6 bases. The ends were cut back, 0 bases at V and 2 bases at J, with 12 bases in the middle. CDR3 length: 15 amino acids. Germline V lookup: CDR1 SGHDT, CDR2 YYEEEE. CDR3: CASSLAERVTYEQYF. Here the CDR3 DNA reads TGTGCCAGCAGCTTGGCGGAGCGGGTGACCTACGAGCAGTACTTC. The variable domain in full, completed from reference TRBV5-6 and TRBJ2-7, reads DAGVTQSPTHLIKTRGQQVTLRCSPKSGHDTVSWYQQALGQGPQFIFQYYEEEERQRGNFPDRFSGHQFPNYSSELNVNALLLGDSALYLCASSLAERVTYEQYFGPGTRLTVT.

In its sample, this clonotype was seen many times. The rearrangement uses TRBV12-3 or TRBV12-4 and TRBJ2-2; 10 bases are shared with TRBD2. The CDR3 runs to 15 residues. The ends lost 8 bases at V and 2 bases at J; junction bases unmatched: 5. The DNA for the CDR3 is TGTGCCAGCGGCCAGCGGGGGGGCAACACCGGGGAGCTGTTTTTT. It encodes CASGQRGGNTGELFF.